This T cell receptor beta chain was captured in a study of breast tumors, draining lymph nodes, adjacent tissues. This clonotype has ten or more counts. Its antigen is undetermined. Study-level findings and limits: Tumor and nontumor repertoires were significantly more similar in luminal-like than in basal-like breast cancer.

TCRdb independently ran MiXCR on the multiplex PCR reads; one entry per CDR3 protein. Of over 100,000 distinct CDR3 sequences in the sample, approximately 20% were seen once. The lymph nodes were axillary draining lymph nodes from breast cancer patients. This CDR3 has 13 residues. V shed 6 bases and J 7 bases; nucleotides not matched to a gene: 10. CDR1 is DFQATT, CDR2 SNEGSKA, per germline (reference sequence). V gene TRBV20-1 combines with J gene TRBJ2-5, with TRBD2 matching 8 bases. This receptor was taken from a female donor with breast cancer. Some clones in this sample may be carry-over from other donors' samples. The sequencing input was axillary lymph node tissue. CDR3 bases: TGCAGTGCGTGTACTAGCGGCTCCGGGACCCAGTACTTC. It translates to CSACTSGSGTQYF.